These 9 T cell receptor beta chains originate from one sample sequenced in a study of PD-1 blockade in classical Hodgkin lymphoma. Data came from immunoSEQ multiplex PCR; TCRdb stores just in-frame clones and leaves some out. The sample includes around 40,000 clones, over 65% seen only once; the top ten take 9.5% to 13%. No patient escaped relapse after autologous stem cell transplantation, and brentuximab vedotin exposure varied. This specimen consisted of peripheral blood mononuclear cells (PBMCs), obtained at baseline. The receptors shown here come from a human donor with classical Hodgkin lymphoma.

The gene calls are TRBV9 and TRBJ2-7; no definite D call. CDR1 and CDR2 (germline): SGDLS, YYNGEE. Trimming left V 0 bases short and J 2 bases short, with 12 bases between. The CDR3 covers 15 residues. The CDR3 sequence is CASSVDLGLTYEQYF. CDR3 in DNA: TGTGCCAGCAGCGTAGATCTAGGGCTAACCTACGAGCAGTACTTC.

This clone was counted a few times. CDR3 coding DNA: TGTGCCACCAGCAGGGACAGCTCCTACGAGCAGTACTTC. Translated: CATSRDSSYEQYF. The V and J genes are TRBV15 and TRBJ2-7, with D possibly matching TRBD1 (6 bases). Trimming cost V 3 bases and J 0 bases, with 6 bases left between them. The CDR3 sequence is 13 residues long. Germline V gene data show CDR1 as LNHNV and CDR2 as YYDKDF (reference sequence).

The chain joins TRBV7-8 to TRBJ2-5; D is perhaps TRBD2 (6 bases). The CDR3 runs 18 residues. The germline V and J ends were trimmed by 1 base and 5 bases, with 23 bases remaining between them. Germline V gives CDR1 SGHVS, CDR2 FQNEAQ. The CDR3 is CASSLGAGLQGDGETQYF. CDR3 DNA: TGTGCCAGCAGCTTAGGGGCGGGATTGCAAGGTGATGGGGAGACCCAGTACTTC.

V gene TRBV6-5 combines with J gene TRBJ1-1; D gene uncertain. Germline V gene sequence: CDR1 MNHEY, CDR2 SVGAGI. The V gene lost 4 bases and the J gene lost 4 bases, with 13 bases spanning the gap. The CDR3 contains 14 residues. The CDR3 region has the DNA TGTGCCAGCAGTTCCGGACCCTCAACCACTGAAGCTTTCTTT. Its protein is CASSSGPSTTEAFF.

V gene TRBV11-2 combines with J gene TRBJ1-5, with D hard to call. Per the germline V gene, CDR1 is SGHAT and CDR2 is FQNNGV. Trimming pared 1 base from V and 3 bases from J, leaving 16 bases between. The CDR3 totals 17 residues. The CDR3 sequence is CASSLAVVTALNQPQHF. The CDR3 nucleotides are TGTGCCAGCAGCTTAGCAGTAGTCACAGCCCTCAATCAGCCCCAGCATTTT.

This clone was seen ten or more times. The DNA for the CDR3 is TGTGCCAGCAGTTACGCAGGACTAGCGGGGGGCGAGCAGTACTTC. It specifies CASSYAGLAGGEQYF. J is TRBJ2-7 and V is TRBV6-6; 14 nucleotides align to TRBD2. J lost 6 bases, V lost 2 bases, and 3 bases had no gene match. The germline V gene has CDR1 MNHNY and CDR2 SVGAGI (reference sequence). This CDR3 has 15 residues.

The rearrangement links TRBV28 to TRBJ1-5, with D perhaps TRBD1 (6 bases). The CDR3 is made up of 15 amino acids. In germline, CDR1 is MDHEN, CDR2 SYDVKM. The V gene lost 3 bases and the J gene lost 3 bases, with 12 bases spanning the gap. CDR3 in amino acids: CASSFGGSINQPQHF. For the CDR3, the DNA is TGTGCCAGCAGTTTTGGGGGCAGTATCAATCAGCCCCAGCATTTT.

The V and J genes are TRBV6-5 and TRBJ1-1; D is uncertain. The V and J ends lost 8 bases and 4 bases respectively, with 8 bases between them. CDR1 is MNHEY, CDR2 SVGAGI, per germline. CDR3 length: 11 residues. For the CDR3, the DNA is TGTGCCAGCTCGATTCGCACTGAAGCTTTCTTT. It yields the protein CASSIRTEAFF.

This clone has only one observation. The chain is built from TRBV7-3 and TRBJ2-7; 12 bases align to TRBD1. Looked up from germline, CDR1 is SGHTA and CDR2 is FQGTGA. The CDR3 totals 16 residues. Germline trimming cut 1 base from V and 3 bases from J; bases unmatched to any gene: 4. Written as DNA, the CDR3 is TGTGCCAGCAGCTTAAAAGGGACAGGGGGCAACTACGAGCAGTACTTC. Translated, it gives CASSLKGTGGNYEQYF.